One and the same sample provided the 25 T cell receptor beta chains below, sequenced in a study of T-cell reconstitution after alpha-beta-depleted transplantation in children. This sample's TCRbeta library carried unique molecular identifier barcodes. One entry per CDR3 protein results from TCRdb running MiXCR on the PCR reads. The table lists about 260,000 distinct CDR3 sequences, 7.5% to 9.5% of them singletons. The input for sequencing was PBMCs, mostly from graft donor cells, taken 180 days after TCRalphabeta/CD19-depleted stem cell transplant. The origin of the receptors is a male patient between 10 and 17 years old who had a stem cell transplant for acute lymphoblastic leukemia, so the T cells may come from the graft donor.

The chain joins TRBV5-1 to TRBJ1-1; no clear D gene. CDR3 length equals 14 residues. Trimming took 0 bases from V and 0 from J, leaving 6 bases between them. Germline CDR1 and CDR2: SGHRS and YFSETQ. Here the CDR3 DNA reads TGCGCCAGCAGCTTGGACGCTTTGAACACTGAAGCTTTCTTT. Its protein is CASSLDALNTEAFF.

As to this clonotype: This sequence may be a read error, since a much larger clone differs from it by one base. The chain links TRBV7-3 to TRBJ2-2, with D perhaps matching TRBD1 (7 bases). CDR1 is SGHTA and CDR2 is FQGTGA in the germline V gene. The CDR3 length is 15 residues. DNA for the CDR3: TGTGCCAGCAGCTTGGAGGGGGCAAACACCGGGGGGCTGTTTTTT. Translating gives CASSLEGANTGGLFF.

Ten or more counts support this clonotype. Written as DNA, the CDR3 is TGTGCCAGCAGCCAAGGGGACCGGCGAGAATCCGGGGAGCTGTTTTTT. Its protein is CASSQGDRRESGELFF. This chain connects TRBV4-2 to TRBJ2-2, with D perhaps matching TRBD1 or TRBD2 (5 bases each). Looked up from germline, CDR1 is LGHNA and CDR2 is YNFKEQ. CDR3 length: 16 amino acids. Trimming pared 1 base from V and 6 bases from J, leaving 15 bases between.

This clonotype was seen at least ten times. The rearrangement joins TRBV27 to TRBJ2-5; perhaps TRBD2 as D (7 bases). Trimming removed 6 bases at V and 5 bases at J, with 22 bases between. Germline V gives CDR1 MNHEY, CDR2 SMNVEV (reference sequence). The CDR3 is 16 residues long. Here the CDR3 DNA reads TGTGCCAGCAGACCATTCGGGGGCTCCGGGAGGGAGACCCAGTACTTC. Translated: CASRPFGGSGRETQYF.

The sample holds many counts of this clonotype. The J gene is TRBJ2-7, the V gene TRBV4-1; no clear D. The V end lost 1 base, the J end lost 3 bases, and 16 bases lay between the germline ends. There are 16 residues in the CDR3. Germline V lookup: CDR1 MGHRA, CDR2 YSYEKL. CDR3 in amino acids: CASSQVVGASFYEQYF. The CDR3 DNA reads TGCGCCAGCAGCCAAGTTGTGGGTGCCAGTTTCTACGAGCAGTACTTC.

This clonotype came up many times. This chain uses TRBV15 with TRBJ1-2, with 9 bases that match TRBD1. Trimming removed 4 bases from V and 3 bases from J; junction bases left unmatched: 6. The CDR3 is made up of 15 amino acids. Germline CDR1 is LNHNV and CDR2 is YYDKDF (reference sequence). CDR3 in amino acids: CATSTLGDRDYGYTF. CDR3 in DNA: TGTGCCACCAGCACTCTCGGGGACAGGGACTATGGCTACACCTTC.

This clonotype occurred many times. The chain uses TRBV7-2 and TRBJ1-2; no reliable D call. V lost 5 bases to trimming and J lost 0 bases, with 13 bases between them. Germline V lookup: CDR1 SGHTA, CDR2 FQGNSA. This CDR3 is built from 15 residues. CDR3 in amino acids: CASSPTWTPNYGYTF. The CDR3, as DNA: TGTGCCAGCAGCCCCACGTGGACGCCTAACTATGGCTACACCTTC.

This clonotype was counted many times. The chain joins TRBV9 to TRBJ1-2; no clear D gene. CDR1 and CDR2 from the germline V gene are SGDLS and YYNGEE. V lost 2 bases and J 4 bases, leaving 9 bases between the germline ends. This CDR3 comprises 13 residues. The CDR3 loop reads CASSVREGYGYTF. The CDR3 coding sequence is TGTGCCAGCAGCGTCCGGGAGGGCTATGGCTACACCTTC.

This clonotype has ten or more counts. The chain is built from TRBV29-1 and TRBJ2-1; D not resolved. Trimming cost V 6 bases and J 0 bases, with 12 bases left between them. Germline V gene data show CDR1 as SQVTM and CDR2 as ANQGSEA. This CDR3 has 14 amino acids. DNA of the CDR3: TGCAGCGTCTCCCAGCTTTTCTCCTACAATGAGCAGTTCTTC. It encodes CSVSQLFSYNEQFF.

This clonotype was counted ten times or more. The rearrangement joins TRBV7-2 to TRBJ2-1; TRBD1 might be the D (7 bases). The germline CDR1 and CDR2 sequences are SGHTA and FQGNSA. The CDR3 covers 14 residues. V was cut by 1 base and J by 7 bases, with 11 bases left in between. The CDR3 loop reads CASSLVTGRNEQFF. The CDR3 DNA is TGTGCCAGCAGCTTAGTGACAGGGAGGAATGAGCAGTTCTTC.

This clonotype has ten or more counts. This rearrangement joins TRBV9 to TRBJ2-2; TRBD2 aligns across 13 bases. After removal of 1 base from V and 5 bases from J, the junction contained 2 bases not matched to a gene. The CDR3 is 16 residues long. Germline assignment: CDR1 SGDLS and CDR2 YYNGEE. For the CDR3, the DNA is TGTGCCAGCAGCGTACGACTAGCGGGAGGTACCGGGGAGCTGTTTTTT. Translation gives CASSVRLAGGTGELFF.

The table lists this clonotype with many counts. The chain recombines TRBV24-1 with TRBJ1-2; D not certain. This CDR3 has 11 residues. Trimming shortened V by 7 bases and J by 12 bases, and 14 bases separated the two germline ends. CDR1 is KGHDR, CDR2 SFDVKD, per germline. This chain's CDR3 is CATSSGIVHTF. The CDR3 DNA reads as TGTGCCACCAGCTCCGGGATTGTACACACCTTC.

This clonotype occurred many times. The V call is TRBV5-1, the J call TRBJ2-5; TRBD1 matches at 7 bases. Germline V gene lookup returns CDR1 SGHRS and CDR2 YFSETQ. V shed 3 bases and J 3 bases; nucleotides not matched to a gene: 20. There are 19 residues in the CDR3. CDR3 coding DNA: TGCGCCAGCAGCTGGGGAAAGGGGGCTCAAGGCTCTTCAAAAGAGACCCAGTACTTC. Its translation: CASSWGKGAQGSSKETQYF.

This clonotype appeared many times. The rearrangement links TRBV10-3 to TRBJ2-1; D not certain. Germline V gene lookup returns CDR1 ENHRY and CDR2 SYGVKD. The CDR3 loop spans 11 amino acids. Trimming pared 0 bases from V and 8 bases from J, leaving 2 bases between. The CDR3 sequence: CAISESDEQFF. The CDR3 DNA sequence: TGTGCCATCAGTGAGTCGGATGAGCAGTTCTTC.

At least ten counts were recorded for this clonotype. The V and J genes are TRBV12-3 or TRBV12-4 and TRBJ1-4, with 7 bases lining up with TRBD1. This CDR3 contains 13 residues. V shed 3 bases and J 8 bases; nucleotides not matched to a gene: 3. The CDR3 loop is CASSFRQGEKLFF. The CDR3 DNA reads as TGTGCCAGCAGTTTCCGACAGGGAGAAAAACTGTTTTTT.

Ten or more counts support this clonotype. The chain carries TRBV10-3 and TRBJ2-7; 9 nucleotides line up with TRBD1. CDR1 is ENHRY, CDR2 SYGVKD, per germline. With V trimmed by 5 bases and J by 4 bases, 12 bases remained unmatched. The CDR3 has 16 amino acids. This CDR3 reads CAISFTPGQGFYEQYF. The DNA for the CDR3 is TGTGCCATCAGTTTTACTCCGGGACAGGGATTTTACGAGCAGTACTTC.

This clonotype was picked up a small number of times. V gene TRBV25-1 combines with J gene TRBJ1-5; TRBD1 might be the D (6 bases). The V gene lost 3 bases and the J gene lost 5 bases, with 29 bases spanning the gap. From germline, CDR1 is MGHDK and CDR2 SYGVNS. The CDR3 is made up of 20 amino acids. The CDR3 bases are TGTGCCAGCAGTGATCCCCCCCGGAACAAGGCGGGGGGGGCCTATCAGCCCCAGCATTTT. Residues: CASSDPPRNKAGGAYQPQHF.

The table lists this clonotype with many counts. This sequence joins TRBV20-1 and TRBJ2-7, with TRBD2 matching 9 bases. The CDR3 is 15 amino acids. J lost 9 bases, V lost 0 bases, and 12 bases had no gene match. Germline loops: CDR1 DFQATT, CDR2 SNEGSKA (reference sequence). CDR3 DNA sequence: TGCAGTGCTAGAGATCCGGGCGGGAGGGCCTTGCGGCAGTACTTC. Protein: CSARDPGGRALRQYF.

This clonotype was counted at least ten times. This chain joins TRBV5-1 and TRBJ2-3; D is perhaps TRBD2 (5 bases). Germline assignment: CDR1 SGHRS and CDR2 YFSETQ. The length of the CDR3 is 15 residues. V was clipped by 2 bases and J by 0 bases, with 10 bases between them. The CDR3 DNA is TGCGCCAGCAGCTTCTCCGGGATTAGCACAGATACGCAGTATTTT. The encoded protein is CASSFSGISTDTQYF.

This clonotype turned up a few times. This chain links TRBV20-1 with TRBJ1-2, with a weak D call TRBD1 (6 bases). This CDR3 has 15 amino acids. The V end lost 0 bases, the J end lost 4 bases, and 15 bases lay between the germline ends. CDR1 is DFQATT, CDR2 SNEGSKA, per germline (reference sequence). CDR3 residues: CSARDALGAAYGYTF. The CDR3 DNA reads TGCAGTGCTAGAGATGCGCTGGGGGCAGCCTATGGCTACACCTTC.

This clonotype has at least ten counts. The chain recombines TRBV20-1 with TRBJ1-1; D gene ambiguous. Trimming took 3 bases from V and 4 from J, leaving 3 bases between them. Germline V gene lookup returns CDR1 DFQATT and CDR2 SNEGSKA (reference sequence). This CDR3 is 10 amino acids long. CDR3 bases: TGCAGTGCTAGGAGCACTGAAGCTTTCTTT. This sequence encodes CSARSTEAFF.

This clonotype was detected only once. A clone one base away is much larger, so this may be a read error. The CDR3 sequence: CASSLTPGNEQFF. CDR3 nucleotides: TGTGCCAGCAGCTTAACACCAGGCAATGAGCAGTTCTTC. V is TRBV7-9 and J is TRBJ2-1; D unresolved. This CDR3 region has 13 residues. Germline-derived CDR1 and CDR2 are SEHNR and FQNEAQ (reference sequence). V lost 2 bases and J lost 6, with 8 bases in between.

This clonotype was seen repeatedly, ten times or more. This rearrangement joins TRBV2 to TRBJ2-7, with 9 bases that match TRBD1. The germline CDR1 and CDR2 sequences are SNHLY and FYNNEI. V shed 6 bases and J 3 bases; nucleotides not matched to a gene: 9. CDR3 size: 15 residues. CDR3 sequence reads: CASSGKGQGLYEQYF. The CDR3, as DNA: TGTGCCAGCAGCGGCAAAGGACAGGGGCTCTACGAGCAGTACTTC.

This clonotype came up many times. V is TRBV9 and J is TRBJ2-5; D might be TRBD2 (5 bases). Per the germline V gene, CDR1 is SGDLS and CDR2 is YYNGEE. V was pared by 4 bases and J by 4 bases, with 14 bases between. The CDR3 contains 14 residues. This CDR3 is CASSPQNEGETQYF. For the CDR3, the DNA is TGTGCCAGCAGCCCCCAAAATGAGGGAGAGACCCAGTACTTC.

This clonotype was recorded many times. This rearrangement joins TRBV25-1 to TRBJ1-2; 11 bases line up with TRBD1. The CDR3 runs to 18 residues. CDR1 and CDR2 (germline): MGHDK, SYGVNS. J gave up 4 bases and V 1 base, and 11 bases lay outside the gene matches. The DNA for the CDR3 is TGTGCCAGCAGTGAATTCAGGACAGGGGGCTACGAAGGCTATGGCTACACCTTC. This codes for CASSEFRTGGYEGYGYTF.